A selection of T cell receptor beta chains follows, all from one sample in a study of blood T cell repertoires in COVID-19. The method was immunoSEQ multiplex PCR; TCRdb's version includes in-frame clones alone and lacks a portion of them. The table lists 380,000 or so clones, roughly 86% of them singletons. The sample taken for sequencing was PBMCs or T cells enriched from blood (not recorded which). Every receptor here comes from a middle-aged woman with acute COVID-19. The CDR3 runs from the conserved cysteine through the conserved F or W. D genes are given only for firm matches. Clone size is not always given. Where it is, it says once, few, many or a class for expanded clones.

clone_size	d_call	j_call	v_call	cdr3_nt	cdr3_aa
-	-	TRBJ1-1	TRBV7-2	TGTGCCAGCAGCTTAGCCGGGGTGAACACTGAAGCTTTCTTT	CASSLAGVNTEAFF
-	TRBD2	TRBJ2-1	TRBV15	TGTGCCACCAGCAGTCTCCTAGCGGGGAAGAATGAGCAGTTCTTC	CATSSLLAGKNEQFF
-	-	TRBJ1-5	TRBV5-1	TGCGCCAGCAGCTTGGTGGCAGGGAATAATCAGCCCCAGCATTTT	CASSLVAGNNQPQHF
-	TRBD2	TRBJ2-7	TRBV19	TGTGCCAGTAGTGAAGACGGGGAGGGGCCTCCCTACGAGCAGTACTTC	CASSEDGEGPPYEQYF
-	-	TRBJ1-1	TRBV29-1	TGCAGCGTTGAAGGATGGAGGGGATCGGCTGAAGCTTTCTTT	CSVEGWRGSAEAFF
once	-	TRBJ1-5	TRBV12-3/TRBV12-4	TGTGCCAGCAGCCAAGACAGATTACCCCAGCATTTT	CASSQDRLPQHF
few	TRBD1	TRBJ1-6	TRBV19	TGTGCCAGTCAGGGACAGGCGGGTTATAATTCACCCCTCCACTTT	CASQGQAGYNSPLHF
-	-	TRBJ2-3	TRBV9	TGTGCCAGCAGCCCCCCCAGGGAAGATACGCAGTATTTT	CASSPPREDTQYF
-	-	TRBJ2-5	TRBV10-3	TGTGCCATCAGTGAGTCTCGGGGTAGAGGTGGAGAGACCCAGTACTTC	CAISESRGRGGETQYF
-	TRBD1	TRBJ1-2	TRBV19	TGTGCCAGTGGAAGGGACAGATACTATGGCTACACCTTC	CASGRDRYYGYTF
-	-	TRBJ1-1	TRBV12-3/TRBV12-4	TGTGCCAGCAGTCACGGGGGGAACACTGAAGCTTTCTTT	CASSHGGNTEAFF
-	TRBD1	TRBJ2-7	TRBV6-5	TGTGCCAGCAGTCCCACCGGGACAGGGACCCCCGAGCAGTACTTC	CASSPTGTGTPEQYF
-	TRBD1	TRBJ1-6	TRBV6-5	TGTGCCAGCAGTCGGGCGGGACAGGATTCACCCCTCCACTTT	CASSRAGQDSPLHF
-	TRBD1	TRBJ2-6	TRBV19	TGTGCCAGTACCCCCATCGGGACAGCGGAACTCTCTGGGGCCAACGTCCTGACTTTC	CASTPIGTAELSGANVLTF
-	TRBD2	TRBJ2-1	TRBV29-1	TGCAGCGCGGGGGGGCCCTCCTACAATGAGCAGTTCTTC	CSAGGPSYNEQFF
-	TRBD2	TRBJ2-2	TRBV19	TGTGCCAGTATGCGGGGGGGCCAGAACACCGGGGAGCTGTTTTTT	CASMRGGQNTGELFF
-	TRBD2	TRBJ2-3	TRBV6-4	TGTGCCAGCAGTGAAACTAGCGGGGGGCCCGGAAGGCAGTATTTT	CASSETSGGPGRQYF
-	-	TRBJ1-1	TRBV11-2	TGTGCCAGCAGCTTAGTCTTGGGGCGAGAAGCTTTCTTT	CASSLVLGREAFF
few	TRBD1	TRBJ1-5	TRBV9	TGTGCCAGCAGCACCAAGACAGGGGGTGGGGTAGGCAATCAGCCCCAGCATTTT	CASSTKTGGGVGNQPQHF
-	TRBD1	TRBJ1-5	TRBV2	TGTGCCAGCAGTGAAGTGCAGGGGGGAAGCAATCAGCCCCAGCATTTT	CASSEVQGGSNQPQHF
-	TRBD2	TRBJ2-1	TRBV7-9	TGTGCCAGCAGCTCGCTGCTAGCGGAGTACAATGAGCAGTTCTTC	CASSSLLAEYNEQFF
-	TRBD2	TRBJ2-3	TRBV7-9	TGTGCCAGCAGCCCTAGCGGGGGAGGAGATACGCAGTATTTT	CASSPSGGGDTQYF
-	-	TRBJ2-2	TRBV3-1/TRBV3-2	TGTGCCAGCAGCCAACGGTGGGGGGCCGGGGAGCTGTTTTTT	CASSQRWGAGELFF
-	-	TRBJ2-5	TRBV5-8	TGTGCCAGCAGGGGCCCCCCAGAGACCCAGTACTTC	CASRGPPETQYF
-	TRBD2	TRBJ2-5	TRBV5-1	TGCGCCAGCAGCTCGGGACTAGCGGGGGGAGAGACCCAGTACTTC	CASSSGLAGGETQYF
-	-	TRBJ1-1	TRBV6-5	TGTGCCAGCAGGAGGGACTTCGGGAGCACTGAAGCTTTCTTT	CASRRDFGSTEAFF
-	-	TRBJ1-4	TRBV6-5	TGTGCCAGCAGGGCTACCTCGGACAGACTGTTTTTT	CASRATSDRLFF
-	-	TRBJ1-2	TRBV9	TGTGCCAGCAGCCCCCTCACCAGGAACTATGGCTACACCTTC	CASSPLTRNYGYTF
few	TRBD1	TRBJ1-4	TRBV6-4	TGTGCCAGCATGCTTCCAGGACAGGGATCAAATGAAAAACTGTTTTTT	CASMLPGQGSNEKLFF
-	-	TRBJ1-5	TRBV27	TGTGCCAGCAGCAGGGGATCAGTTCAGCCCCAGCATTTT	CASSRGSVQPQHF
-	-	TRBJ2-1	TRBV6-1	TGTGCCAGCAGTGGAGTACATGGGGGGAATTACAATGAGCAGTTCTTC	CASSGVHGGNYNEQFF
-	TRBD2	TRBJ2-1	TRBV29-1	TGCAGCGTTGAACTAGCGGGGGGAAATGAGCAGTTCTTC	CSVELAGGNEQFF
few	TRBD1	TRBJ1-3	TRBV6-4	TGTGCCAGCAGTGACGGGGACAGGGGGCGCTTTCGTGTAAACACCATATATTTT	CASSDGDRGRFRVNTIYF
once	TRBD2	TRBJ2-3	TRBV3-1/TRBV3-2	TGTGCCAGCAGCCAATCTCCCAGCGGGGGGGCAACAGATACGCAGTATTTT	CASSQSPSGGATDTQYF
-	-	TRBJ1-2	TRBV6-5	TGTGCCAGCAGTATACAGGGAAACTATGGCTACACCTTC	CASSIQGNYGYTF
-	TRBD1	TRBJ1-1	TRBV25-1	TGTGCCAGCAGTGAACCAACAGGGGGCACTGAAGCTTTCTTT	CASSEPTGGTEAFF
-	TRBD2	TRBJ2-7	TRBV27	TGTGCCAGCAGTTTACGGGGGGTCCTCTACGAGCAGTACTTC	CASSLRGVLYEQYF
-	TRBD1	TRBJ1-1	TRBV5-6	TGTGCCAGCACCCGGACAGGGATGAACACTGAAGCTTTCTTT	CASTRTGMNTEAFF
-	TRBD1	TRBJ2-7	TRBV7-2	TGTGCCAGCAGCTTAGCGCCGGGACAGTCCTACGAGCAGTACTTC	CASSLAPGQSYEQYF
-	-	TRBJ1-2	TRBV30	TGTGCCTGGAGTCAGGGGCAGGGTTCTGGCTACACCTTC	CAWSQGQGSGYTF
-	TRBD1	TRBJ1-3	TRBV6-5	TGTGCCAGCAGCGACAGGGGGCTTGGAAACACCATATATTTT	CASSDRGLGNTIYF
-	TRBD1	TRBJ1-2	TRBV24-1	TGTGCCACCAGTGCGGGACAGGGGTCTGGCTACACCTTC	CATSAGQGSGYTF
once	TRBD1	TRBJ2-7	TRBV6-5	TGTGCCAGCAGTTTACAGGGGGCAACCTACGAGCAGTACTTC	CASSLQGATYEQYF
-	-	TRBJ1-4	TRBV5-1	TGCGCCAGCAGCTTCACCGGGGGGGCTCGGGAAAAACTGTTTTTT	CASSFTGGAREKLFF
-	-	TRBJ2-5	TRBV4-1	TGCGCCAGCAGCCCCCTGAACCCGGGACTTCAAGAGACCCAGTACTTC	CASSPLNPGLQETQYF
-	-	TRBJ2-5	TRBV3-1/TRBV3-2	TGTGCCAGCAGCCAAGATCTTATCCAAGAGACCCAGTACTTC	CASSQDLIQETQYF
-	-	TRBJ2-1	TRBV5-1	TGCGCCAGCAGCTTGGGGCAGGAATTGGCTGAGCAGTTCTTC	CASSLGQELAEQFF